A single sample is the source of the 8 T cell receptor beta chains below, sequenced in a study of shared clonotypes between healthy human individuals. TCRdb's copy holds only in-frame clones and misses some; the assay was immunoSEQ multiplex PCR. The sample lists around 100,000 clones, around 71% occurring once. Sample: memory CD8+ T cells sorted from blood. Subset described: CD45RO+ cells pooled with CCR7-negative TemRA cells. The receptors were gathered from a woman younger than 45 in good health.

The chain is built from TRBV16 and TRBJ2-7; the D call may be TRBD1 or TRBD2 (5 bases each). Between the trimmed V and J ends, which lost 6 bases and 1 base, there was a span of 16 bases. Germline values: CDR1 KGHSY, CDR2 FQNENV. The CDR3 covers 15 residues. This CDR3 reads CASRHRDPASYEQYF. Here the CDR3 DNA reads TGTGCCAGCAGACACCGGGACCCTGCATCCTACGAGCAGTACTTC.

V and J are TRBV25-1 and TRBJ2-1; 13 nucleotides match TRBD2. V was pared by 4 bases and J by 9 bases, with 6 bases of the junction left unmatched. The CDR3 is 15 residues long. CDR1 and CDR2 (germline): MGHDK, SYGVNS. The CDR3 region is CASSGTSGRIGEQFF. In nucleotides, the CDR3 is TGTGCCAGCAGTGGGACTAGCGGGAGAATTGGTGAGCAGTTCTTC.

The chain employs TRBV7-9 and TRBJ1-1, with D perhaps matching TRBD1 (6 bases). CDR1 SEHNR and CDR2 FQNEAQ come from the germline V gene (reference sequence). The CDR3 covers 17 residues. V lost 1 base to trimming and J lost 0 bases, with 15 bases between them. CDR3 residues: CASSLGRQGLVNTEAFF. The CDR3, as DNA: TGTGCCAGCAGCTTAGGACGGCAGGGGTTGGTGAACACTGAAGCTTTCTTT.

This clone was counted a single time. This rearrangement joins TRBV6-6 to TRBJ1-1, with a tentative D call TRBD1 (5 bases). Trimming removed 6 bases at V and 1 base at J, with 12 bases between. The CDR3 spans 14 residues. Germline lookup yields CDR1 MNHNY and CDR2 SVGAGI (reference sequence). CDR3 coding DNA: TGTGCCAGCAGCCCTCCGCAGGGGAACACTGAAGCTTTCTTT. This gives the protein CASSPPQGNTEAFF.

This clone showed up just a few times. The chain employs TRBV5-1 and TRBJ2-3; 9 bases align to TRBD2. J was trimmed by 5 bases and V by 0 bases; bases with no gene match: 7. Germline CDR1 reads SGHRS; CDR2 reads YFSETQ. This CDR3 is built from 16 residues. This CDR3 is CASSLAAAGGEDTQYF. In DNA form, the CDR3 reads TGCGCCAGCAGCTTGGCCGCGGCGGGAGGGGAAGATACGCAGTATTTT. Based on the CDR3 plus reference TRBV5-1 and TRBJ2-3, the full variable domain is KAGVTQTPRYLIKTRGQQVTLSCSPISGHRSVSWYQQTPGQGLQFLFEYFSETQRNKGNFPGRFSGRQFSNSRSEMNVSTLELGDSALYLCASSLAAAGGEDTQYFGPGTRLTVL.

Here the CDR3 reads CASSPLTYQETQYF. CDR3 in DNA: TGTGCCAGCAGTCCCCTGACATACCAAGAGACCCAGTACTTC. This chain links TRBV27 with TRBJ2-5; D is undetermined. CDR1 and CDR2 (germline): MNHEY, SMNVEV (reference sequence). The CDR3 has 14 amino acids. The germline V and J ends were trimmed by 5 bases and 0 bases, with 10 bases remaining between them.

This chain uses TRBV18 with TRBJ2-2; 7 nucleotides agree with TRBD1. The V and J ends lost 4 bases and 5 bases, in that order; junction bases with no gene match: 10. Germline CDR1 and CDR2: KGHSH and LQKENI. This CDR3 has 16 residues. CDR3 in amino acids: CASSHPPGRGTGELFF. The CDR3 region has the DNA TGTGCCAGCTCACACCCGCCGGGCAGGGGGACCGGGGAGCTGTTTTTT.

The chain links TRBV25-1 to TRBJ2-7, with unresolved D. Germline values: CDR1 MGHDK, CDR2 SYGVNS. This CDR3 is 14 amino acids long. The V end lost 0 bases, the J end lost 4 bases, and 10 bases lay between the germline ends. This chain's CDR3 is CASSEYEAVYEQYF. In DNA, the CDR3 is TGTGCCAGCAGTGAATATGAAGCCGTTTACGAGCAGTACTTC.